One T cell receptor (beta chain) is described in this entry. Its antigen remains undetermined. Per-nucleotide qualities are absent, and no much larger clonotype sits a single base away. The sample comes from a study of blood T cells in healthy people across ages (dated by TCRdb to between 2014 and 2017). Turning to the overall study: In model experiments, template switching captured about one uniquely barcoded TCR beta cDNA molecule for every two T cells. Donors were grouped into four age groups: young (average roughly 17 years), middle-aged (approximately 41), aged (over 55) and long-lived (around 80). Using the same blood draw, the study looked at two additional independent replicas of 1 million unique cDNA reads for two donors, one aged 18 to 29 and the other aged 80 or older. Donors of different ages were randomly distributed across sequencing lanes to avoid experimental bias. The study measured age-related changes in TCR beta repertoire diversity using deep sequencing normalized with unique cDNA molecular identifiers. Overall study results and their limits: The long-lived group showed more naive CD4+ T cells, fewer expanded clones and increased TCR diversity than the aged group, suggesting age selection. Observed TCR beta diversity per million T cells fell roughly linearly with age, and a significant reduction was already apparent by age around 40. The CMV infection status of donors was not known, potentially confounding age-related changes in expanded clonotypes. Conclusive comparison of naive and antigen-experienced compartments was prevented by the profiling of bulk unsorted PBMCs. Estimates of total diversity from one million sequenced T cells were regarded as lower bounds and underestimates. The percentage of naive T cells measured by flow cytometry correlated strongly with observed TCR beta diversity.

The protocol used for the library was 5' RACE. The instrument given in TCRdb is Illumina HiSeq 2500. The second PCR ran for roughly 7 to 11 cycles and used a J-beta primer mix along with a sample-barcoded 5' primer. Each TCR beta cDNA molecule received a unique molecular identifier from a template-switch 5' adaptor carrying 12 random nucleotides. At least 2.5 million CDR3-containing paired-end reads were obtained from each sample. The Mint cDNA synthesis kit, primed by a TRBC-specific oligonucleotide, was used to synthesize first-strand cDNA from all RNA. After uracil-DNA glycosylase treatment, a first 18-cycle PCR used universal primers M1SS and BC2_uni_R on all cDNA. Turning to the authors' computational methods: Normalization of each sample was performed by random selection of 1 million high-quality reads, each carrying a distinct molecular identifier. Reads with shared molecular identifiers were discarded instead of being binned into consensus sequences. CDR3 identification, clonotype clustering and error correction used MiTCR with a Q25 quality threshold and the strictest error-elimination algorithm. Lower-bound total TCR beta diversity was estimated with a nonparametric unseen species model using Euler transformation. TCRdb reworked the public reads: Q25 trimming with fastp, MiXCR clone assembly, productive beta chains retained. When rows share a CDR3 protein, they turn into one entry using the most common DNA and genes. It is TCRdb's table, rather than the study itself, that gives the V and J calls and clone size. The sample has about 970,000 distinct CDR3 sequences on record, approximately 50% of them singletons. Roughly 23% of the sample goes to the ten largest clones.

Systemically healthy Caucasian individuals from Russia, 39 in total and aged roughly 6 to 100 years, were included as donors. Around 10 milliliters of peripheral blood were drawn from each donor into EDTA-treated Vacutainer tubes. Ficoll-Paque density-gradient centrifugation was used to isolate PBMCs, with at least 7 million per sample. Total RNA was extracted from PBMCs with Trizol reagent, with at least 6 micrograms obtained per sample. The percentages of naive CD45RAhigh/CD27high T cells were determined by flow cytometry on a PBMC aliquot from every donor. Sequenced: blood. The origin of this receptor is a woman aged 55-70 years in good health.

For the CDR3, the sequence is CASSKLDTQYF. DNA sequence: TGTGCCAGCAGTAAACTAGATACGCAGTATTTT. The chain uses TRBV12-3 or TRBV12-4 and TRBJ2-3; no D segment can be confidently identified. V is clipped by 5 bases and J by 5 bases, and the sequence between their germline boundaries is 5 bases long. Reading from cysteine to phenylalanine, the CDR3 counts 11 amino acids. The sequence is cut down to CDR3 DNA, 33 bases in frame from base 1.